Described below is a single T cell receptor beta chain sequence and its context. The sample is drawn from a study of blood T cell repertoires in COVID-19. Study background: Samples taken during acute and convalescent COVID-19 were collected in the United States, Italy and Spain. In each case, the material was cDNA or gDNA derived from T cells, B-cell-depleted T cells, or PBMCs.

The germline V gene encodes CDR1 GTSNPN and CDR2 SVGIG (reference sequence). Trimming at V came to 1 base and at J to 5 bases, leaving 7 bases not matched to a gene. The CDR3 runs 16 residues. Per the study methods: The assay estimated nucleated cells by amplifying reference gene primers. Sequencing used immunoSEQ multiplex PCR; TCRdb keeps in-frame clones, though not all of them. V, J and clone size are taken as reported in that table, and D and trimming were inferred from the DNA itself. The sample has 65,000 to 85,000 clones, 70% to 90% seen once. The receptor was isolated from a woman aged 60-75 years with acute or convalescent COVID-19. The sample comprised peripheral blood. The chain has TRBV30 and TRBJ2-2; 10 nucleotides agree with TRBD1. Written as DNA, the CDR3 is TGTGCCTGGAGTGCCCCGGACAGGGGGTTTACCGGGGAGCTGTTTTTT. It translates to CAWSAPDRGFTGELFF.